This TCR beta chain comes out of a study of T cell responses to AZD1222 COVID-19 vaccine. Notes on the study in general: Donors in the cohort were predominantly white British and more often female, and clonal diversity was possibly underestimated. Sampling that yielded the repertoires occurred only after the peak T cell response.

Deletions cut 3 bases from V and 0 bases from J, with 18 bases between. CDR1 GTSNPN and CDR2 SVGIG come from the germline V gene (reference sequence). The CDR3 consists of 18 residues. This clone was counted ten times or more. Its antigen is currently unknown. Sequencing used immunoSEQ multiplex PCR; TCRdb keeps in-frame clones, though not all of them. The data show around 71,000 clones, over 70% seen once. The chain couples TRBV30 to TRBJ1-6; D is undetermined. Here the sequenced sample was peripheral blood, taken 28 days after the second AZD1222 dose. The origin of this receptor is an adult who received the AZD1222 COVID-19 vaccine. CDR3: CAWRVGVDLSSYNSPLHF. In nucleotides, the CDR3 is TGTGCCTGGAGGGTTGGGGTCGACCTAAGCTCCTATAATTCACCCCTCCACTTT.